The 27 T cell receptor beta chains reported below all come from one sample, sequenced in a study of metastatic and nonmetastatic thyroid tumors. TCRdb reanalyzed the PCR reads with MiXCR. The sample consists of roughly 57,000 clones, more than 20% of them appearing once. Thyroid surgery took place with no prior treatment in any patient. Sequencing was done on a sample of blood. The receptor source for this set is a female donor with papillary thyroid cancer or a benign thyroid nodule (not recorded which). Some clones in this sample may be carry-over from other donors' samples.

The rearrangement links TRBV15 to TRBJ1-1; D is unresolved. Germline CDR1 is LNHNV and CDR2 is YYDKDF (reference sequence). The V end was cut by 2 bases, the J end by 3 bases, with 7 bases between. There are 13 residues in the CDR3. CDR3 in DNA: TGTGCCACCAGCAGATCGTGGGACACTGAAGCTTTCTTT. Amino acid sequence: CATSRSWDTEAFF.

This clone was picked up many times. The chain links TRBV2 to TRBJ1-1, with 7 bases fitting TRBD1. Germline V gene sequence: CDR1 SNHLY, CDR2 FYNNEI. The CDR3 extends over 15 amino acids. The V segment lost 7 bases and the J segment 5 bases; nucleotides outside the gene matches: 13. The CDR3 DNA sequence: TGTGCCAGCAAAAGGGGGCAACAGGGGATTACTGAAGCTTTCTTT. Amino acids: CASKRGQQGITEAFF.

This clone was counted at least ten times. The chain couples TRBV7-2 to TRBJ2-7; D call uncertain. The CDR3 spans 11 residues. V was cut by 4 bases and J by 3 bases, with 4 bases left in between. Germline V gene lookup returns CDR1 SGHTA and CDR2 FQGNSA. The CDR3 here is CASSSHYEQYF. CDR3 sequence (DNA): TGTGCCAGCAGCTCCCACTACGAGCAGTACTTC. The whole variable domain, remainder taken from reference TRBV7-2 and TRBJ2-7, is GAGVSQSPSNKVTEKGKDVELRCDPISGHTALYWYRQSLGQGLEFLIYFQGNSAPDKSGLPSDRFSAERTGGSVSTLTIQRTQQEDSAVYLCASSSHYEQYFGPGTRLTVT.

This clone has at least ten counts. The chain recombines TRBV18 with TRBJ2-1; D is perhaps TRBD2 (6 bases). This CDR3 is built from 14 residues. Looked up from germline, CDR1 is KGHSH and CDR2 is LQKENI. Trimming took off 0 bases at V and 6 bases at J, with 9 bases between the two ends. For the CDR3, the DNA is TGTGCCAGCTCACCACCGATCGGGGGCAATGAGCAGTTCTTC. It is translated as CASSPPIGGNEQFF.

As for this clone: A single base separates this from a much larger clone, so it may be a read error. DNA for the CDR3: TGTGCCATCAGTTACAGGGACGAGCAGTACTTC. It specifies CAISYRDEQYF. The V and J genes are TRBV10-3 and TRBJ2-7, with D possibly matching TRBD1 (6 bases). The CDR3 is made up of 11 amino acids. Germline V gene sequence: CDR1 ENHRY, CDR2 SYGVKD. V was trimmed by 5 bases and J by 5 bases, leaving 7 bases between them.

Ten or more counts support this clone. This chain connects TRBV12-3 or TRBV12-4 to TRBJ1-5; D not certain. The CDR3 totals 17 residues. V was clipped by 1 base and J by 2 bases, with 15 bases between them. The CDR3 loop is CASSLGSGVEGNQPQHF. In DNA, the CDR3 is TGTGCCAGCAGTTTAGGGTCCGGGGTGGAAGGCAATCAGCCCCAGCATTTT.

This clone was observed many times. This chain connects TRBV20-1 to TRBJ1-5; no clear D gene. The germline V gene encodes CDR1 DFQATT and CDR2 SNEGSKA (reference sequence). This CDR3 is built from 15 residues. Trimming took 1 base from V and 6 from J, leaving 16 bases between them. The CDR3 reads CSARGRMEPRQPQHF. CDR3 nucleotides: TGCAGTGCTAGAGGGCGGATGGAGCCTCGTCAGCCCCAGCATTTT.

This clone showed up just a few times. This may arise from a read error, as a much more abundant clone is one base away. J is TRBJ1-2 and V is TRBV9, with D tentatively TRBD1 (6 bases). Germline V lookup: CDR1 SGDLS, CDR2 YYNGEE. This CDR3 region has 13 residues. The CDR3 reads CASSRTENYVYTF. CDR3 nucleotide sequence: TGTGCCAGCAGCCGGACAGAGAACTATGTCTACACCTTC. Drawing the rest from reference TRBV9 and TRBJ1-2, the complete variable domain is DSGVTQTPKHLITATGQRVTLRCSPRSGDLSVYWYQQSLDQGLQFLIQYYNGEERAKGNILERFSAQQFPDLHSELNLSSLELGDSALYFCASSRTENYVYTFGSGTRLTVV.

This clone was detected a few times. The chain joins TRBV6-1 to TRBJ2-7, with D hard to call. The CDR3 totals 15 residues. Per germline, CDR1 MNHNS and CDR2 SASEGT. V lost 2 bases to trimming and J lost 1 base, with 12 bases between them. CDR3 sequence reads: CASSESGELSYEQYF. CDR3 DNA sequence: TGTGCCAGCAGTGAATCAGGTGAGCTTTCCTACGAGCAGTACTTC.

In regard to this clone: A much larger clone lies a single base off, so this may be a read error. The CDR3 does not close with the conserved phenylalanine or tryptophan, likely indicating a read error. The chain joins TRBV3-1 to TRBJ1-1; D call uncertain. Germline-derived CDR1 and CDR2 are LGHDT and YNNKEL (reference sequence). This CDR3 contains 11 residues. CDR3: CVSSQVSEAFL. The CDR3 DNA reads TGTGTCAGCAGCCAAGTGTCCGAAGCTTTCCTT.

This clone was found a few times. A much bigger clone sits one base away, suggesting this may be a read error. Different DNA sequences within this sample yield the same CDR3. This chain links TRBV7-2 with TRBJ2-7; D possibly corresponds to TRBD2 (6 bases). Per the germline V gene, CDR1 is SGHTA and CDR2 is FQGNSA. This CDR3 has 14 residues. The V and J ends lost 5 bases and 1 base respectively, with 12 bases between them. CDR3 residues: CASSPQRGSYEQYF. CDR3 sequence (DNA): TGTGCCAGCAGCCCCCAACGGGGGTCCTACGAGCAGTACTTC.

This clone was picked up many times. The gene calls are TRBV28 and TRBJ2-2; perhaps D is TRBD1 or TRBD2 (5 bases each). Looked up from germline, CDR1 is MDHEN and CDR2 is SYDVKM. The CDR3 length is 18 residues. Trimming took off 6 bases at V and 3 bases at J, with 23 bases between the two ends. The CDR3 nucleotides read TGTGCCAGCAGGCACAGGACTCCATCACACATAGACACCGGGGAGCTGTTTTTT. This codes for CASRHRTPSHIDTGELFF.

This clone has a count of ten or more. The gene calls are TRBV24-1 and TRBJ2-1; 10 positions match TRBD2. V lost 4 bases, J lost 2 bases, and 7 bases stayed unmatched. The CDR3 is 17 amino acids. CDR1 KGHDR and CDR2 SFDVKD come from the germline V gene. Written as DNA, the CDR3 is TGTGCCACCAGTGACCCGGCTAGCGGGAGTACCTACAATGAGCAGTTCTTC. It is translated as CATSDPASGSTYNEQFF.

This clone was detected only a few times. This may come from a read error, since a much larger clone is one base off. The CDR3 carries no conserved terminal phenylalanine or tryptophan, so it likely arises from a read error. The gene calls are TRBV28 and TRBJ2-7, with 8 bases fitting TRBD1. Germline V gene sequence: CDR1 MDHEN, CDR2 SYDVKM. Trimming removed 2 bases from V and 4 bases from J; junction bases left unmatched: 4. The length of the CDR3 is 14 residues. CDR3 in amino acids: CASSLNRGLYEQYL. CDR3 DNA: TGTGCCAGCAGTTTAAACAGGGGGTTATACGAGCAGTACCTC.

The V call is TRBV6-1, the J call TRBJ2-7, with D perhaps being TRBD1 or TRBD2 (5 bases each). Germline CDR1 and CDR2: MNHNS and SASEGT. The CDR3 length is 17 residues. Trimming cost V 9 bases and J 2 bases, with 26 bases left between them. The CDR3 sequence: CARIFAQGKGVPYEQYF. CDR3 DNA: TGTGCCAGAATTTTCGCTCAGGGTAAGGGAGTCCCCTACGAGCAGTACTTC.

This clone was seen repeatedly, ten times or more. The rearrangement links TRBV10-3 to TRBJ2-3; 12 positions agree with TRBD1. The CDR3 runs 14 residues. Germline CDR1 and CDR2: ENHRY and SYGVKD. The ends lost 4 bases at V and 5 bases at J; junction bases unmatched: 1. Here the CDR3 DNA reads TGTGCCATCAGTGGGGACAGGGGGCAAGATACGCAGTATTTT. This codes for CAISGDRGQDTQYF.

This clone was seen just once. The V gene is TRBV12-3 or TRBV12-4, the J gene TRBJ1-4; D remains ambiguous. Between the trimmed V and J ends, which lost 1 base and 8 bases, there was a span of 5 bases. The CDR3 has 12 residues. The CDR3 DNA reads TGTGCCAGCAGTTTAGAGGTGGAAAAACTGTTTTTT. Translating it yields CASSLEVEKLFF.

This clone was counted many times. V usage is TRBV7-8 and J usage is TRBJ2-4; D is unresolved. Between the trimmed V and J ends, which lost 1 base and 0 bases, there was a span of 7 bases. The V gene's germline CDR1 is SGHVS and CDR2 FQNEAQ. The CDR3 has 15 residues. The CDR3 protein is CASSLGRLAKNIQYF. As DNA, the CDR3 is TGTGCCAGCAGCTTAGGACGTCTAGCCAAAAACATTCAGTACTTC.

This clone was observed at least ten times. The chain recombines TRBV20-1 with TRBJ2-3, with unresolved D. The ends were cut back, 2 bases at V and 4 bases at J, with 4 bases in the middle. Germline V gene sequence: CDR1 DFQATT, CDR2 SNEGSKA (reference sequence). The CDR3 totals 11 residues. CDR3 region: CSARWADTQYF. The CDR3 DNA sequence: TGCAGTGCTAGATGGGCAGATACGCAGTATTTT.

This chain joins TRBV12-3 or TRBV12-4 and TRBJ2-3; D is perhaps TRBD2 (5 bases). Trimming took 7 bases from V and 4 from J, leaving 18 bases between them. The CDR3 extends over 15 amino acids. The CDR3 DNA follows: TGTGCCAGCATAGTGGGGTGGGCGAGGGCAGATACGCAGTATTTT. The encoded protein is CASIVGWARADTQYF.

There are many counts of this clone. The chain uses TRBV5-1 and TRBJ2-1; 9 bases are shared with TRBD2. Germline V gene lookup returns CDR1 SGHRS and CDR2 YFSETQ. The CDR3 contains 16 residues. V was clipped by 4 bases and J by 7 bases; unmatched bases: 12. The CDR3 loop is CASSPPTSGLGNEQFF. CDR3 nucleotide sequence: TGCGCCAGCAGCCCCCCGACTAGCGGCCTTGGAAATGAGCAGTTCTTC.

On this clone: A single base separates this from a much larger clone, so it may be a read error. V is TRBV9 and J is TRBJ1-3; no firm D call. From germline, CDR1 is SGDLS and CDR2 YYNGEE. This CDR3 has 15 amino acids. The CDR3 DNA reads as TGTGTCAGCAGCGTAGAAGCCACTGCCGGAAACACCGTATATTTT. Translated: CVSSVEATAGNTVYF.

This clone was observed many times. The CDR3 bases are TGTGCCAGCAGCTCGACCCAGGGACACAATGAGCAGTTCTTC. It is translated as CASSSTQGHNEQFF. The chain uses TRBV7-6 and TRBJ2-1; D may be TRBD1 or TRBD2 (5 bases each). The CDR3 runs 14 residues. Germline CDR1 reads SGHVS; CDR2 reads FNYEAQ. Trimming took off 4 bases at V and 5 bases at J, with 12 bases between the two ends.

This clone was picked up many times. The chain combines TRBV18 with TRBJ1-1, with D uncertain. V was trimmed by 5 bases and J by 1 base, leaving 8 bases between them. The CDR3 contains 13 residues. Per germline, CDR1 KGHSH and CDR2 LQKENI. In nucleotides, the CDR3 is TGTGCCAGCTCAACGGACGGGAACACTGAAGCTTTCTTT. Its translation is CASSTDGNTEAFF. Looking up the rest from reference TRBV18 and TRBJ1-1 gives the full variable domain: NAGVMQNPRHLVRRRGQEARLRCSPMKGHSHVYWYRQLPEEGLKFMVYLQKENIIDESGMPKERFSAEFPKEGPSILRIQQVVRGDSAAYFCASSTDGNTEAFFGQGTRLTVV.

This clone was seen a handful of times. It may be a read error: a sequence one base away is much more abundant. The V gene is TRBV6-1, the J gene TRBJ2-2, with D unresolved. This CDR3 contains 15 residues. With 0 bases removed from V and 9 bases from J, the gap between germline ends came to 14 bases. Germline values: CDR1 MNHNS, CDR2 SASEGT. CDR3 residues: CASSEALPLGWELFF. Written as DNA, the CDR3 is TGTGCCAGCAGTGAAGCGCTTCCCCTTGGCTGGGAGCTGTTTTTT.

This clone was recorded at least ten times. The genes are TRBV9 and TRBJ1-2; 8 positions match TRBD1. The V and J ends lost 4 bases and 6 bases, in that order; junction bases with no gene match: 2. The germline CDR1 and CDR2 sequences are SGDLS and YYNGEE. The length of the CDR3 is 12 residues. CDR3 coding DNA: TGTGCCAGCAGCCCGGGACAGGATGGCTACACCTTC. Protein product: CASSPGQDGYTF.

As to this clone: A read error may produce the germline difference seen at one junction end. The chain recombines TRBV7-6 with TRBJ1-1, with a possible D match to TRBD1 (6 bases). This CDR3 spans 15 amino acids. Germline V gives CDR1 SGHVS, CDR2 FNYEAQ. CDR3 amino acids: CASSPTGNKVTEDFF. CDR3 nucleotide sequence: TGTGCCAGCAGCCCGACAGGTAACAAGGTCACTGAAGATTTCTTT.